The 29 T cell receptor beta chains below were found in one sample sequenced in a study of blood T cell repertoires in COVID-19. Only in-frame clones appear in the TCRdb table, and some are missing; sequencing was by immunoSEQ multiplex PCR. Among roughly 40,000 clones, 65% to 90% were seen once, and the ten largest hold about 5%. The sequencing sample was made of peripheral blood. The receptors come from a man aged 40-50 years with active COVID-19.

The chain combines TRBV30 with TRBJ1-2; 7 positions agree with TRBD1. J gave up 4 bases and V 2 bases, and 4 bases lay outside the gene matches. This CDR3 is built from 13 residues. Germline values: CDR1 GTSNPN, CDR2 SVGIG (reference sequence). Written as DNA, the CDR3 is TGTGCCTGGAGTACGGACAGGCCCTATGGCTACACCTTC. Its translation: CAWSTDRPYGYTF. Full variable domain (rest looked up from reference TRBV30 and TRBJ1-2): SQTIHQWPATLVQPVGSPLSLECTVEGTSNPNLYWYRQAAGRGLQLLFYSVGIGQISSEVPQNLSASRPQDRQFILSSKKLLLSDSGFYLCAWSTDRPYGYTFGSGTRLTVV.

V is TRBV10-1 and J is TRBJ2-1, with a tentative D call TRBD2 (5 bases). The germline V gene has CDR1 WNHNN and CDR2 SYGVQD (reference sequence). V was cut by 3 bases and J by 0 bases, with 15 bases left in between. The CDR3 is 17 amino acids. The CDR3 DNA follows: TGCGCCAGCAGTGAATTTGCGGGCACCGGCTCCTACAATGAGCAGTTCTTC. As protein: CASSEFAGTGSYNEQFF.

This rearrangement joins TRBV5-1 to TRBJ1-6; 8 positions match TRBD1. V lost 5 bases to trimming and J lost 5 bases; unmatched junction nucleotides: 9. The CDR3 consists of 16 residues. Germline V gives CDR1 SGHRS, CDR2 YFSETQ. CDR3 coding DNA: TGCGCCAGCAGTCGTACTCAGGGGGCTGATAATTCACCCCTCCACTTT. Its translation is CASSRTQGADNSPLHF.

This clone was observed once. The V gene is TRBV5-8, the J gene TRBJ2-2, with 9 nucleotides matching TRBD1. CDR1 SGHTS and CDR2 YDEGEE come from the germline V gene. This CDR3 comprises 17 residues. V shed 4 bases, J shed 4 bases, and the junction held 11 bases outside the gene matches. CDR3 DNA: TGTGCCAGCAGCGGAACCCAGACAGGGGGACGCACCGGGGAGCTGTTTTTT. It translates to CASSGTQTGGRTGELFF.

V and J are TRBV24-1 and TRBJ2-5; 10 bases agree with TRBD2. This CDR3 contains 15 residues. Germline CDR1 and CDR2: KGHDR and SFDVKD. V lost 4 bases, J lost 3 bases, and 4 bases stayed unmatched. The CDR3 here is CATSEPSGREETQYF. CDR3 bases: TGTGCCACCAGTGAGCCTAGCGGGAGAGAAGAGACCCAGTACTTC.

This chain uses TRBV18 with TRBJ2-7, with 7 nucleotides matching TRBD1. V was pared by 6 bases and J by 2 bases, with 10 bases of the junction left unmatched. Per the germline V gene, CDR1 is KGHSH and CDR2 is LQKENI. The CDR3 is made up of 15 amino acids. Written as DNA, the CDR3 is TGTGCCAGCTCGCACAGTGACAGGGTGCCCTACGAGCAGTACTTC. Its protein product is CASSHSDRVPYEQYF. Together with reference TRBV18 and TRBJ2-7, the CDR3 gives the full variable domain: NAGVMQNPRHLVRRRGQEARLRCSPMKGHSHVYWYRQLPEEGLKFMVYLQKENIIDESGMPKERFSAEFPKEGPSILRIQQVVRGDSAAYFCASSHSDRVPYEQYFGPGTRLTVT.

V usage is TRBV23-1 and J usage is TRBJ1-5; 7 bases fit TRBD1. TRBV23-1 carries the ORF label, with uncertain function. The CDR3 length is 15 residues. The junction had 6 bases not matched to a gene; V was cut back by 2 bases and J by 5 bases. The DNA for the CDR3 is TGCGCCAGCAGTCAAAAACAGGGGTTCCATCAGCCCCAGCATTTT. It yields the protein CASSQKQGFHQPQHF.

V and J are TRBV2 and TRBJ1-2; TRBD1 agrees at 9 bases. The germline CDR1 and CDR2 sequences are SNHLY and FYNNEI. After removal of 6 bases from V and 4 bases from J, the junction contained 6 bases not matched to a gene. This CDR3 has 14 amino acids. CDR3 region: CASSTTGGAYGYTF. The DNA of the CDR3 is TGTGCCAGCAGCACTACAGGGGGCGCCTATGGCTACACCTTC.

This chain links TRBV10-3 with TRBJ2-2; 9 bases agree with TRBD1. CDR1 and CDR2 from the germline V gene are ENHRY and SYGVKD. The J segment lost 6 bases and the V segment lost 6 bases, leaving 5 bases of the junction unmatched. This CDR3 region has 14 residues. The CDR3 sequence is CAIRRDRAAGELFF. In DNA form, the CDR3 reads TGTGCCATCAGGAGGGACAGGGCCGCCGGGGAGCTGTTTTTT.

The V call is TRBV5-4, the J call TRBJ2-3, with D perhaps matching TRBD1 (6 bases). The V gene lost 0 bases and the J gene lost 5 bases, with 10 bases spanning the gap. CDR1 and CDR2 from the germline V gene are SGHNT and YYREEE (reference sequence). The CDR3 runs to 14 residues. CDR3 loop: CASSLGGGGDTQYF. The CDR3 DNA reads TGTGCCAGCAGCTTGGGAGGGGGTGGAGATACGCAGTATTTT.

This chain joins TRBV16 and TRBJ1-1, with D unclear. V was pared by 0 bases and J by 5 bases, with 13 bases between. CDR3 length: 15 amino acids. CDR1 and CDR2 (germline): KGHSY, FQNENV. The CDR3: CASSQSAVRGTEAFF. CDR3 in DNA: TGTGCCAGCAGCCAATCAGCGGTTCGAGGTACTGAAGCTTTCTTT.

V usage is TRBV5-1 and J usage is TRBJ2-7, with D possibly matching TRBD1 (6 bases). Deletions cut 2 bases from V and 5 bases from J, with 8 bases between. The CDR3 has 12 amino acids. CDR1 and CDR2 from the germline V gene are SGHRS and YFSETQ. The CDR3 DNA reads as TGCGCCAGCAGCTTCGGACAGAACGAGCAGTACTTC. Amino acids: CASSFGQNEQYF.

V and J are TRBV9 and TRBJ2-5, with 8 nucleotides matching TRBD2. The V and J ends lost 6 bases and 1 base, in that order; junction bases with no gene match: 17. This CDR3 contains 18 residues. The germline gives CDR1 SGDLS, CDR2 YYNGEE. CDR3 loop: CASTTWASGLGSQETQYF. In nucleotides, the CDR3 is TGTGCCAGCACCACTTGGGCTAGCGGGCTCGGATCCCAAGAGACCCAGTACTTC.

This chain connects TRBV7-9 to TRBJ1-3, with D hard to call. V dropped 8 bases and J dropped 4 bases, with 21 bases sitting between them. This CDR3 spans 16 amino acids. CDR1 and CDR2 from the germline V gene are SEHNR and FQNEAQ (reference sequence). As DNA, the CDR3 is TGTGCCAGCCCAACGGATGACACGCGTCTCGGAAACACCATATATTTT. Its translation is CASPTDDTRLGNTIYF.

This clone has more than one count but fewer than ten. DNA for the CDR3: TGTGCCAGTAGTTCTCTTCGGCAGGGGAACTATGGCTACACCTTC. Translated: CASSSLRQGNYGYTF. V gene TRBV19 combines with J gene TRBJ1-2, with D possibly being TRBD1 (6 bases). The CDR3 loop spans 15 amino acids. The ends were cut back, 5 bases at V and 2 bases at J, with 15 bases in the middle. Germline lookup yields CDR1 LNHDA and CDR2 SQIVND (reference sequence).

The J gene is TRBJ2-7, the V gene TRBV10-2; a weak D match, TRBD2 (6 bases). Germline CDR1 is WSHSY and CDR2 is SAAADI. Trimming cost V 11 bases and J 1 base, with 15 bases left between them. The CDR3 consists of 13 residues. The CDR3 bases are TGCGCCGCAGGGCAAGGGAGGTCCTACGAGCAGTACTTC. Translation gives CAAGQGRSYEQYF.

The rearrangement links TRBV24-1 to TRBJ1-5, with 7 bases matching TRBD1. Germline assignment: CDR1 KGHDR and CDR2 SFDVKD. Losses at the gene ends were 4 bases for V and 5 bases for J; bases not matched to a gene: 10. CDR3 length: 16 amino acids. The CDR3 sequence: CATSETTGVGDQPQHF. The CDR3 coding sequence is TGTGCCACCAGTGAGACCACAGGGGTAGGGGATCAGCCCCAGCATTTT.

The chain has TRBV9 and TRBJ2-5, with a weak D call TRBD1 (5 bases). The germline V gene has CDR1 SGDLS and CDR2 YYNGEE. Trimming removed 0 bases at V and 4 bases at J, with 13 bases between. This CDR3 has 15 residues. In DNA, the CDR3 is TGTGCCAGCAGCGTAGGCTTGACAGTGGCAGAGACCCAGTACTTC. Protein sequence: CASSVGLTVAETQYF.

The chain links TRBV7-9 to TRBJ1-1; tentative D call: TRBD1 (5 bases). CDR1 is SEHNR, CDR2 FQNEAQ, per germline (reference sequence). There are 13 residues in the CDR3. CDR3 DNA: TGTGCGCTGGCAGGGAGGGATGGCACTGAAGCTTTCTTT. As protein: CALAGRDGTEAFF.

This clone was found a few times. CDR3 residues: CASSQGQRAGVGNEQFF. The DNA of the CDR3 is TGTGCCAGCAGCCAAGGGCAGCGAGCGGGAGTGGGCAATGAGCAGTTCTTC. This chain joins TRBV4-2 and TRBJ2-1; 8 bases agree with TRBD2. The ends lost 1 base at V and 6 bases at J; junction bases unmatched: 11. The length of the CDR3 is 17 residues. Germline CDR1 and CDR2: LGHNA and YNFKEQ.

The gene calls are TRBV7-3 and TRBJ2-2, with TRBD2 matching 14 bases. Losses at the gene ends were 4 bases for V and 4 bases for J; bases not matched to a gene: 5. In germline, CDR1 is SGHTA, CDR2 FQGTGA. The CDR3 runs 17 residues. In nucleotides, the CDR3 is TGTGCCAGCAGCTCGGGACTAGCGGGAGTGGGCACCGGGGAGCTGTTTTTT. Its translation: CASSSGLAGVGTGELFF. Based on the CDR3 plus reference TRBV7-3 and TRBJ2-2, the full variable domain is GAGVSQTPSNKVTEKGKYVELRCDPISGHTALYWYRQSLGQGPEFLIYFQGTGAADDSGLPNDRFFAVRPEGSVSTLKIQRTERGDSAVYLCASSSGLAGVGTGELFFGEGSRLTVL.

This chain connects TRBV12-2 to TRBJ2-6; TRBD1 reflects the table's D call only, with no check against the DNA. TRBV12-2 represents a pseudogene. CDR3 length: 17 amino acids. As DNA, the CDR3 is TGTGCAAGTCGTTCTGGACAGGGCCTCTCTGGGGCCAACGTCCTGACTTTC. Its protein is CASRSGQGLSGANVLTF.

This chain joins TRBV30 and TRBJ2-3; D is possibly TRBD1 (5 bases). CDR3 size: 12 residues. Germline CDR1 GTSNPN, CDR2 SVGIG (reference sequence). Trimming took off 0 bases at V and 6 bases at J, with 7 bases between the two ends. The DNA for the CDR3 is TGTGCCTGGAGTGTAGGGGCGGATACGCAGTATTTT. Its protein product is CAWSVGADTQYF.

The chain uses TRBV12-5 and TRBJ2-3; 7 positions match TRBD1. The CDR3 length is 16 residues. Germline CDR1 and CDR2: LGHNT and FRNRAP. Germline trimming cut 0 bases from V and 0 bases from J; bases unmatched to any gene: 3. The CDR3: CASGLVNRGSTDTQYF. CDR3 in DNA: TGTGCTAGTGGTTTGGTAAACAGGGGTAGCACAGATACGCAGTATTTT. The full variable domain, rest sourced from reference TRBV12-5 and TRBJ2-3, is DARVTQTPRHKVTEMGQEVTMRCQPILGHNTVFWYRQTMMQGLELLAYFRNRAPLDDSGMPKDRFSAEMPDATLATLKIQPSEPRDSAVYFCASGLVNRGSTDTQYFGPGTRLTVL.

This clone was seen just once. V gene TRBV5-1 combines with J gene TRBJ2-2; 15 nucleotides match TRBD2. The CDR3 length is 16 residues. The V and J ends lost 3 bases and 6 bases, in that order; junction bases with no gene match: 3. The germline V gene has CDR1 SGHRS and CDR2 YFSETQ. The CDR3 DNA reads as TGCGCCAGCAGCTCAGGACTAGCGGGAGGGTCCGGGGAGCTGTTTTTT. As protein: CASSSGLAGGSGELFF.

The chain joins TRBV5-1 to TRBJ2-3; D is perhaps TRBD2 (5 bases). Trimming cost V 0 bases and J 4 bases, with 9 bases left between them. The CDR3 length is 14 residues. Per germline, CDR1 SGHRS and CDR2 YFSETQ. The CDR3 DNA reads as TGCGCCAGCAGCTTGGGTGGGGAGTCAGATACGCAGTATTTT. This sequence encodes CASSLGGESDTQYF.

The chain uses TRBV9 and TRBJ1-1; D unclear. The germline V gene encodes CDR1 SGDLS and CDR2 YYNGEE. There are 16 residues in the CDR3. Trimming shortened V by 0 bases and J by 1 base, and 13 bases separated the two germline ends. The CDR3 nucleotides read TGTGCCAGCAGCGTAGATCTACAGCTCAAGAACACTGAAGCTTTCTTT. This gives the protein CASSVDLQLKNTEAFF.

The chain joins TRBV29-1 to TRBJ2-3; tentative D call: TRBD2 (7 bases). The V gene's germline CDR1 is SQVTM and CDR2 ANQGSEA. V dropped 1 base and J dropped 5 bases, with 10 bases sitting between them. This CDR3 has 13 residues. CDR3 in DNA: TGCAGCGTTGAAGCGGGGGGCTTAGATACGCAGTATTTT. This encodes CSVEAGGLDTQYF.

The chain recombines TRBV24-1 with TRBJ2-7, with 10 nucleotides matching TRBD1. This CDR3 has 15 residues. CDR1 is KGHDR and CDR2 is SFDVKD in the germline V gene. V trimming: 2 bases; J trimming: 2 bases; junction bases outside the gene matches: 2. CDR3 coding DNA: TGTGCCACCAGTGATTGGACAGGGGGGGCCTACGAGCAGTACTTC. Translated, it gives CATSDWTGGAYEQYF.